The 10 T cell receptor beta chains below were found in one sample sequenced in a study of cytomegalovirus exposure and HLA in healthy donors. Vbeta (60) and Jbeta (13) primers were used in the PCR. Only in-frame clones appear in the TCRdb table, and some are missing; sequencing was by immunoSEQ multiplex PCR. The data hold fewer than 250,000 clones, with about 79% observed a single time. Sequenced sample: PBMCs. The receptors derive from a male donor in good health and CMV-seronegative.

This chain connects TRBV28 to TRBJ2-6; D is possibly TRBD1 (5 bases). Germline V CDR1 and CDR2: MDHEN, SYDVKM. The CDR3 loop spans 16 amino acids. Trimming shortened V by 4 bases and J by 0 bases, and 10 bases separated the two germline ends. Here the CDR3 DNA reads TGTGCCAGCAGTTCCCAGGGTCTCTCTGGGGCCAACGTCCTGACTTTC. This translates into CASSSQGLSGANVLTF.

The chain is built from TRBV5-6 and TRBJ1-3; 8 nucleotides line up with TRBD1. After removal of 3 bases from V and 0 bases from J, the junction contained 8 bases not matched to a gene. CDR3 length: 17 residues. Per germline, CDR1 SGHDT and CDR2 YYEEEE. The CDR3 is CASSWGQDKGSGNTIYF. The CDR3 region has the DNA TGTGCCAGCAGCTGGGGACAGGACAAAGGCTCTGGAAACACCATATATTTT.

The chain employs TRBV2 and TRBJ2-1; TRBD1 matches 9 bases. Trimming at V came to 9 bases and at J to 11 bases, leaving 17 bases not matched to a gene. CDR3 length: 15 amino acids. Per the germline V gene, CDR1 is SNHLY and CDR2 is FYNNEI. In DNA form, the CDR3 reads TGTGCCAGATCCCTCCGGGACAGGGCCTGGCTTAAGCAGTTCTTC. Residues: CARSLRDRAWLKQFF.

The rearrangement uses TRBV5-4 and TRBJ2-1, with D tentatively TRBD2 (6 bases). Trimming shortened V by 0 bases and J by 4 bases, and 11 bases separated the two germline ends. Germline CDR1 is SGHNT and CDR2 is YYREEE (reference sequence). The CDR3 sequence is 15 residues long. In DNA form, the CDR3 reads TGTGCCAGCAGCTTGGATTATAGCGGTTACAATGAGCAGTTCTTC. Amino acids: CASSLDYSGYNEQFF.

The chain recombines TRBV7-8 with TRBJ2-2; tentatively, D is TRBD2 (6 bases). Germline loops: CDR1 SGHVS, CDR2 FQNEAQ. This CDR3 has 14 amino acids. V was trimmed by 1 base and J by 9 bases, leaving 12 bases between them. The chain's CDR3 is CASSLEARTRELFF. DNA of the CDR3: TGTGCCAGCAGCTTAGAGGCTAGGACTAGGGAGCTGTTTTTT.

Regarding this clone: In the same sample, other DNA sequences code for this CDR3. For the CDR3, the DNA is TGCGCCAGCAGCCGGGGACAAGAGACCCAGTACTTC. It encodes CASSRGQETQYF. The chain carries TRBV5-1 and TRBJ2-5; D is perhaps TRBD2 (5 bases). Germline V gene sequence: CDR1 SGHRS, CDR2 YFSETQ. The CDR3 is made up of 12 amino acids. V gave up 4 bases and J gave up 2 bases, with 6 bases separating them.

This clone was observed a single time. The CDR3 bases are TGTGCCAGCAGCAGAGGGGGGGGAGTGATAGACAGAAACTATGGCTACACCTTC. Encoded protein: CASSRGGGVIDRNYGYTF. The chain is built from TRBV7-2 and TRBJ1-2; a possible D gene is TRBD1 (6 bases). The V end lost 5 bases, the J end lost 2 bases, and 24 bases lay between the germline ends. The CDR3 loop spans 18 amino acids. The germline V gene has CDR1 SGHTA and CDR2 FQGNSA.

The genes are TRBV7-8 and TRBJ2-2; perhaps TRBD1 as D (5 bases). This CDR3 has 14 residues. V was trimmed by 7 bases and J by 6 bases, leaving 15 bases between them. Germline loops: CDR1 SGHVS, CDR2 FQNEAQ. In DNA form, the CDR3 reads TGTGCCAGCAAGCGACCGCAGGGCGCCGGGGAGCTGTTTTTT. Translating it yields CASKRPQGAGELFF.

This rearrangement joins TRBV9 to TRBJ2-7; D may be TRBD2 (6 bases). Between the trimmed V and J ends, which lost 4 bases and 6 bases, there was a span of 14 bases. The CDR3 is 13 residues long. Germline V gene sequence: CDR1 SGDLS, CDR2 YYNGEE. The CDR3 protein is CASSLGTRSEQYF. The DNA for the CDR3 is TGTGCCAGCAGCTTAGGGACTCGCAGCGAGCAGTACTTC.

The CDR3 nucleotides are TGTGCCAGCAGTTACTCCACGCCACAGGGGGCCTACGAGCAGTACTTC. It encodes CASSYSTPQGAYEQYF. The V call is TRBV27, the J call TRBJ2-7, with 8 bases identical to TRBD1. Unmatched junction bases numbered 10, after V lost 4 bases and J lost 2 bases. CDR1 and CDR2 from the germline V gene are MNHEY and SMNVEV (reference sequence). CDR3 length: 16 amino acids.